The clone carrying this T cell receptor (beta chain) was found a few times. Its antigen is not identified. Libraries were prepared by immunoSEQ multiplex PCR; TCRdb keeps only in-frame clonotypes and omits some of them. The table includes tens of thousands of clones, about nine tenths detected once. These data originate in a study of OX40 agonist ivuxolimab in advanced cancers. General observations from the study: On average, CD8+ T cells showed a greater number of expanded clones than CD4+.

Sequences were derived from CD4+ or CD8+ T cells sorted from blood, sampled in a trial of the OX40 agonist ivuxolimab. This TCR was recovered from an adult with an advanced solid tumor such as melanoma, head and neck, liver or kidney cancer.

Written as DNA, the CDR3 is TGTGCCAGCAGCGTAGGGGGGGCTGGGTACGAGCAGTACTTC. Residues: CASSVGGAGYEQYF. V usage is TRBV9 and J usage is TRBJ2-7, with D perhaps given as TRBD1 or TRBD2 (6 bases each). Germline V lookup: CDR1 SGDLS, CDR2 YYNGEE. The CDR3 sequence is 14 residues long. Trimming shortened V by 0 bases and J by 4 bases, and 11 bases separated the two germline ends.